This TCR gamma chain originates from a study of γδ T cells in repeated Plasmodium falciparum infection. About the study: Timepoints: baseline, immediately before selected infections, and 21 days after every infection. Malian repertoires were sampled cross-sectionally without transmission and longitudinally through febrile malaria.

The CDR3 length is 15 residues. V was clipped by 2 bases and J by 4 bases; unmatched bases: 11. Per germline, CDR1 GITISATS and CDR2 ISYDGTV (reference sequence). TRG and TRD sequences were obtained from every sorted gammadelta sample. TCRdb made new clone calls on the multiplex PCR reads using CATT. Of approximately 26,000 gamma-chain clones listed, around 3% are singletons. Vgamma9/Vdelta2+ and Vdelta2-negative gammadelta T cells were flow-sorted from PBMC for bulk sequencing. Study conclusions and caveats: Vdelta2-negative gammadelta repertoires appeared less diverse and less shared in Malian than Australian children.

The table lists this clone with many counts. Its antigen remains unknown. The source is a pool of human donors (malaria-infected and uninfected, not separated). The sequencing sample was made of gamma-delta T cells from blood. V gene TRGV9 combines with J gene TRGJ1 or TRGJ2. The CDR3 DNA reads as TGTGCCTTGTGGGAGGCCGAAGCGAAATATTATAAGAAACTCTTT. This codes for CALWEAEAKYYKKLF.